The 11 T cell receptor beta chains below were found in one sample sequenced in a study of CD8+CD57+ T cells in acquired aplastic anemia. The patients chosen for sequencing had shown expansion of CD8+CD57+ cells (detected by flow cytometry). Genomic DNA constituted the template upon which TCR beta VDJ and CDR3 profiling was performed. TCRdb recomputed calls from the reads with MiXCR, one row per CDR3 protein. The sample lists over 150,000 distinct CDR3 sequences; more than 45% were seen once. The source material was sorted CD4+, CD8+, or CD8+CD57+ T cells (not recorded which) from PBMCs. The source is a human donor with aplastic anemia.

The V gene is TRBV29-1, the J gene TRBJ1-2, with D perhaps TRBD1 (5 bases). The CDR3 has 15 residues. V was trimmed by 3 bases and J by 5 bases, leaving 19 bases between them. Per the germline V gene, CDR1 is SQVTM and CDR2 is ANQGSEA. The CDR3 DNA sequence: TGCAGCGTTGACTTTTCCGGGACCGACGGGTATGGCTACACCTTC. This codes for CSVDFSGTDGYGYTF.

This clonotype was observed at least ten times. The chain combines TRBV11-3 with TRBJ2-7; TRBD2 matches 11 bases. The CDR3 totals 14 residues. The V gene end was trimmed by 4 bases and the J gene end by 2 bases; junction bases not matched to a gene: 1. Germline CDR1 SGHNT, CDR2 YENEEA. The CDR3 sequence is CASSSTSGTYEQYF. The CDR3 DNA reads TGTGCCAGCAGCTCGACTAGCGGGACCTACGAGCAGTACTTC.

The chain uses TRBV4-1 and TRBJ2-3; D possibly corresponds to TRBD2 (6 bases). V lost 8 bases, J lost 1 base, and 13 bases lay in between. The CDR3 has 14 residues. CDR1 and CDR2 from the germline V gene are MGHRA and YSYEKL. CDR3 in amino acids: CASGRREGTDTQYF. The CDR3 nucleotides are TGCGCCAGCGGCCGGAGGGAGGGCACAGATACGCAGTATTTT.

Many counts were recorded for this clonotype. V gene TRBV20-1 combines with J gene TRBJ2-7; D is undetermined. CDR3 size: 14 residues. V was shortened by 4 bases and J by 2 bases, with 15 bases between the two germline ends. Per the germline V gene, CDR1 is DFQATT and CDR2 is SNEGSKA (reference sequence). The CDR3 coding sequence is TGCAGTGCTATTGGGCCCTTGCCCCCCTACGAGCAGTACTTC. Its translation: CSAIGPLPPYEQYF.

DNA for the CDR3: TGCAGCGTTATCCGTTCGACAGGCGTAGGCTCTAGCGAGCAGTACTTC. Translation gives CSVIRSTGVGSSEQYF. The chain uses TRBV29-1 and TRBJ2-7, with D possibly being TRBD1 (6 bases). The CDR3 totals 16 residues. V lost 5 bases and J lost 6, with 26 bases in between. Looked up from germline, CDR1 is SQVTM and CDR2 is ANQGSEA.

This clonotype has ten or more counts. A junction end diverges from the germline sequence, so it may reflect a read error. The V call is TRBV20-1, the J call TRBJ2-5, with D possibly being TRBD2 (5 bases). CDR3 length: 13 residues. Germline assignment: CDR1 DFQATT and CDR2 SNEGSKA (reference sequence). The CDR3 sequence: CSATPSNQETQYF. The CDR3 bases are TGCAGTGCTACGCCTAGCAACCAGGAGACCCAGTACTTC.

Comments on this clonotype: Compared with germline, one end of the junction differs, possibly owing to a read error. V usage is TRBV29-1 and J usage is TRBJ1-1; no clear D gene. This CDR3 has 14 residues. Germline V gene sequence: CDR1 SQVTM, CDR2 ANQGSEA. In nucleotides, the CDR3 is TGCGGCGTTGGCCACGGACTCTCAAACACTGAAGCTTTCTTT. Translation gives CGVGHGLSNTEAFF. Looking up the rest from reference TRBV29-1 and TRBJ1-1 gives the full variable domain: SAVISQKPSRDICQRGTSLTIQCQVDSQVTMMFWYRQQPGQSLTLIATANQGSEATYESGFVIDKFPISRPNLTFSTLTVSNMSPEDSSIYLCGVGHGLSNTEAFFGQGTRLTVV.

The V and J genes are TRBV27 and TRBJ1-2; 8 nucleotides agree with TRBD1. Germline CDR1 and CDR2: MNHEY and SMNVEV (reference sequence). The CDR3 loop spans 14 amino acids. The trim removed 3 bases at V and 8 bases at J, leaving 8 bases unmatched. Written as DNA, the CDR3 is TGTGCCAGCAGTTTTTCACGACAGGGGAGCGGCTACACCTTC. Amino acids: CASSFSRQGSGYTF.

This clonotype was detected many times. The rearrangement joins TRBV13 to TRBJ1-4, with 10 bases lining up with TRBD1. V lost 4 bases to trimming and J lost 8 bases; unmatched junction nucleotides: 10. The CDR3 totals 16 residues. The germline CDR1 and CDR2 sequences are PRHDT and FYEKMQ (reference sequence). This chain's CDR3 is CASSSPLTGGREKLFF. CDR3 nucleotide sequence: TGTGCCAGCAGCTCCCCCTTGACAGGGGGCAGGGAAAAACTGTTTTTT.

This chain uses TRBV7-2 with TRBJ1-6; TRBD1 matches at 9 bases. The trim removed 5 bases at V and 8 bases at J, leaving 1 base unmatched. The CDR3 contains 13 residues. The V gene's germline CDR1 is SGHTA and CDR2 FQGNSA. CDR3 bases: TGTGCCAGCAGCCGGGACAGGGATTCACCCCTCCACTTT. Amino acid sequence: CASSRDRDSPLHF.

This sequence joins TRBV5-1 and TRBJ2-1, with TRBD2 identical over 10 bases. The V gene end was trimmed by 4 bases and the J gene end by 9 bases; junction bases not matched to a gene: 10. Germline V CDR1 and CDR2: SGHRS, YFSETQ. The CDR3 runs to 15 residues. CDR3 nucleotide sequence: TGCGCCAGCAGCGCCTTAGCGGGAGGTGACAGTGAGCAGTTCTTC. Its protein product is CASSALAGGDSEQFF. Full variable domain (outside the CDR3, taken from reference TRBV5-1 and TRBJ2-1): KAGVTQTPRYLIKTRGQQVTLSCSPISGHRSVSWYQQTPGQGLQFLFEYFSETQRNKGNFPGRFSGRQFSNSRSEMNVSTLELGDSALYLCASSALAGGDSEQFFGPGTRLTVL.